This TCR beta chain was sequenced during a study of spatial heterogeneity in lung cancer. The wider study: Detection consistently captured more beta-chain sequences than alpha-chain sequences.

Regarding the study as a whole: Resection blood, more than follow-up blood, showed ubiquitous expanded tumor TCRs.

The CDR3 has 16 residues. Trimming removed 4 bases at V and 0 bases at J, with 16 bases between. CDR1 and CDR2 from the germline V gene are DFQATT and SNEGSKA (reference sequence). The time point is: sample taken at primary tumor resection. Unsorted whole RNA samples from tumor, nontumor lung or frozen PBMC were sequenced. The donors were 65 to 85 patients with non-small cell lung cancer that was early-stage and untreated. As concerns this clonotype: The antigen remains unidentified.

Each TCR cDNA molecule carried a unique molecular identifier. TCRdb analysed the 5' RACE reads with MiXCR anew, one entry per CDR3 protein. The sample lists about 48,000 distinct CDR3 sequences, roughly 5.2% seen once, with around 10% in the top ten. This clonotype was obtained from a male donor with early-stage non-small cell lung cancer. The sequencing here drew on PBMCs, taken at surgery. This rearrangement joins TRBV20-1 to TRBJ2-1; either TRBD1 or TRBD2 may fit D (5 bases each). CDR3 region: CSAIPGTSRSYNEQFF. The CDR3 nucleotides are TGCAGTGCTATCCCCGGGACCTCGCGCTCCTACAATGAGCAGTTCTTC.